The clone carrying this TCR beta chain was counted only a few times. Its matching antigen is unknown. Amplified TCR beta CDR3 regions were obtained using RNA transcripts as template. The first round was an RT-PCR with HTBI primers, and the second round was a multiplex PCR. One entry per CDR3 protein, called by TCRdb with MiXCR from the multiplex PCR reads. The sample shows over a million distinct CDR3 sequences, 36% of them seen only once. This record belongs to a study of Graves' ophthalmopathy and Graves' hyperthyroidism. Study observations and caveats: Ophthalmopathy could be told apart from stable hyperthyroidism by a 13-signature model (around 85% sensitivity, around 84% specificity).

Germline V lookup: CDR1 LNHDA, CDR2 SQIVND (reference sequence). The ends lost 2 bases at V and 7 bases at J; junction bases unmatched: 3. This CDR3 is built from 13 residues. Material: peripheral blood or thyroid tissue (not recorded which). This receptor was identified in an adult man with Graves' hyperthyroidism. The chain employs TRBV19 and TRBJ1-1, with 8 bases aligning to TRBD1. The CDR3 DNA sequence: TGTGCCAGTAGTATACATGGACAGGGTGAAGCTTTCTTT. Its protein is CASSIHGQGEAFF.